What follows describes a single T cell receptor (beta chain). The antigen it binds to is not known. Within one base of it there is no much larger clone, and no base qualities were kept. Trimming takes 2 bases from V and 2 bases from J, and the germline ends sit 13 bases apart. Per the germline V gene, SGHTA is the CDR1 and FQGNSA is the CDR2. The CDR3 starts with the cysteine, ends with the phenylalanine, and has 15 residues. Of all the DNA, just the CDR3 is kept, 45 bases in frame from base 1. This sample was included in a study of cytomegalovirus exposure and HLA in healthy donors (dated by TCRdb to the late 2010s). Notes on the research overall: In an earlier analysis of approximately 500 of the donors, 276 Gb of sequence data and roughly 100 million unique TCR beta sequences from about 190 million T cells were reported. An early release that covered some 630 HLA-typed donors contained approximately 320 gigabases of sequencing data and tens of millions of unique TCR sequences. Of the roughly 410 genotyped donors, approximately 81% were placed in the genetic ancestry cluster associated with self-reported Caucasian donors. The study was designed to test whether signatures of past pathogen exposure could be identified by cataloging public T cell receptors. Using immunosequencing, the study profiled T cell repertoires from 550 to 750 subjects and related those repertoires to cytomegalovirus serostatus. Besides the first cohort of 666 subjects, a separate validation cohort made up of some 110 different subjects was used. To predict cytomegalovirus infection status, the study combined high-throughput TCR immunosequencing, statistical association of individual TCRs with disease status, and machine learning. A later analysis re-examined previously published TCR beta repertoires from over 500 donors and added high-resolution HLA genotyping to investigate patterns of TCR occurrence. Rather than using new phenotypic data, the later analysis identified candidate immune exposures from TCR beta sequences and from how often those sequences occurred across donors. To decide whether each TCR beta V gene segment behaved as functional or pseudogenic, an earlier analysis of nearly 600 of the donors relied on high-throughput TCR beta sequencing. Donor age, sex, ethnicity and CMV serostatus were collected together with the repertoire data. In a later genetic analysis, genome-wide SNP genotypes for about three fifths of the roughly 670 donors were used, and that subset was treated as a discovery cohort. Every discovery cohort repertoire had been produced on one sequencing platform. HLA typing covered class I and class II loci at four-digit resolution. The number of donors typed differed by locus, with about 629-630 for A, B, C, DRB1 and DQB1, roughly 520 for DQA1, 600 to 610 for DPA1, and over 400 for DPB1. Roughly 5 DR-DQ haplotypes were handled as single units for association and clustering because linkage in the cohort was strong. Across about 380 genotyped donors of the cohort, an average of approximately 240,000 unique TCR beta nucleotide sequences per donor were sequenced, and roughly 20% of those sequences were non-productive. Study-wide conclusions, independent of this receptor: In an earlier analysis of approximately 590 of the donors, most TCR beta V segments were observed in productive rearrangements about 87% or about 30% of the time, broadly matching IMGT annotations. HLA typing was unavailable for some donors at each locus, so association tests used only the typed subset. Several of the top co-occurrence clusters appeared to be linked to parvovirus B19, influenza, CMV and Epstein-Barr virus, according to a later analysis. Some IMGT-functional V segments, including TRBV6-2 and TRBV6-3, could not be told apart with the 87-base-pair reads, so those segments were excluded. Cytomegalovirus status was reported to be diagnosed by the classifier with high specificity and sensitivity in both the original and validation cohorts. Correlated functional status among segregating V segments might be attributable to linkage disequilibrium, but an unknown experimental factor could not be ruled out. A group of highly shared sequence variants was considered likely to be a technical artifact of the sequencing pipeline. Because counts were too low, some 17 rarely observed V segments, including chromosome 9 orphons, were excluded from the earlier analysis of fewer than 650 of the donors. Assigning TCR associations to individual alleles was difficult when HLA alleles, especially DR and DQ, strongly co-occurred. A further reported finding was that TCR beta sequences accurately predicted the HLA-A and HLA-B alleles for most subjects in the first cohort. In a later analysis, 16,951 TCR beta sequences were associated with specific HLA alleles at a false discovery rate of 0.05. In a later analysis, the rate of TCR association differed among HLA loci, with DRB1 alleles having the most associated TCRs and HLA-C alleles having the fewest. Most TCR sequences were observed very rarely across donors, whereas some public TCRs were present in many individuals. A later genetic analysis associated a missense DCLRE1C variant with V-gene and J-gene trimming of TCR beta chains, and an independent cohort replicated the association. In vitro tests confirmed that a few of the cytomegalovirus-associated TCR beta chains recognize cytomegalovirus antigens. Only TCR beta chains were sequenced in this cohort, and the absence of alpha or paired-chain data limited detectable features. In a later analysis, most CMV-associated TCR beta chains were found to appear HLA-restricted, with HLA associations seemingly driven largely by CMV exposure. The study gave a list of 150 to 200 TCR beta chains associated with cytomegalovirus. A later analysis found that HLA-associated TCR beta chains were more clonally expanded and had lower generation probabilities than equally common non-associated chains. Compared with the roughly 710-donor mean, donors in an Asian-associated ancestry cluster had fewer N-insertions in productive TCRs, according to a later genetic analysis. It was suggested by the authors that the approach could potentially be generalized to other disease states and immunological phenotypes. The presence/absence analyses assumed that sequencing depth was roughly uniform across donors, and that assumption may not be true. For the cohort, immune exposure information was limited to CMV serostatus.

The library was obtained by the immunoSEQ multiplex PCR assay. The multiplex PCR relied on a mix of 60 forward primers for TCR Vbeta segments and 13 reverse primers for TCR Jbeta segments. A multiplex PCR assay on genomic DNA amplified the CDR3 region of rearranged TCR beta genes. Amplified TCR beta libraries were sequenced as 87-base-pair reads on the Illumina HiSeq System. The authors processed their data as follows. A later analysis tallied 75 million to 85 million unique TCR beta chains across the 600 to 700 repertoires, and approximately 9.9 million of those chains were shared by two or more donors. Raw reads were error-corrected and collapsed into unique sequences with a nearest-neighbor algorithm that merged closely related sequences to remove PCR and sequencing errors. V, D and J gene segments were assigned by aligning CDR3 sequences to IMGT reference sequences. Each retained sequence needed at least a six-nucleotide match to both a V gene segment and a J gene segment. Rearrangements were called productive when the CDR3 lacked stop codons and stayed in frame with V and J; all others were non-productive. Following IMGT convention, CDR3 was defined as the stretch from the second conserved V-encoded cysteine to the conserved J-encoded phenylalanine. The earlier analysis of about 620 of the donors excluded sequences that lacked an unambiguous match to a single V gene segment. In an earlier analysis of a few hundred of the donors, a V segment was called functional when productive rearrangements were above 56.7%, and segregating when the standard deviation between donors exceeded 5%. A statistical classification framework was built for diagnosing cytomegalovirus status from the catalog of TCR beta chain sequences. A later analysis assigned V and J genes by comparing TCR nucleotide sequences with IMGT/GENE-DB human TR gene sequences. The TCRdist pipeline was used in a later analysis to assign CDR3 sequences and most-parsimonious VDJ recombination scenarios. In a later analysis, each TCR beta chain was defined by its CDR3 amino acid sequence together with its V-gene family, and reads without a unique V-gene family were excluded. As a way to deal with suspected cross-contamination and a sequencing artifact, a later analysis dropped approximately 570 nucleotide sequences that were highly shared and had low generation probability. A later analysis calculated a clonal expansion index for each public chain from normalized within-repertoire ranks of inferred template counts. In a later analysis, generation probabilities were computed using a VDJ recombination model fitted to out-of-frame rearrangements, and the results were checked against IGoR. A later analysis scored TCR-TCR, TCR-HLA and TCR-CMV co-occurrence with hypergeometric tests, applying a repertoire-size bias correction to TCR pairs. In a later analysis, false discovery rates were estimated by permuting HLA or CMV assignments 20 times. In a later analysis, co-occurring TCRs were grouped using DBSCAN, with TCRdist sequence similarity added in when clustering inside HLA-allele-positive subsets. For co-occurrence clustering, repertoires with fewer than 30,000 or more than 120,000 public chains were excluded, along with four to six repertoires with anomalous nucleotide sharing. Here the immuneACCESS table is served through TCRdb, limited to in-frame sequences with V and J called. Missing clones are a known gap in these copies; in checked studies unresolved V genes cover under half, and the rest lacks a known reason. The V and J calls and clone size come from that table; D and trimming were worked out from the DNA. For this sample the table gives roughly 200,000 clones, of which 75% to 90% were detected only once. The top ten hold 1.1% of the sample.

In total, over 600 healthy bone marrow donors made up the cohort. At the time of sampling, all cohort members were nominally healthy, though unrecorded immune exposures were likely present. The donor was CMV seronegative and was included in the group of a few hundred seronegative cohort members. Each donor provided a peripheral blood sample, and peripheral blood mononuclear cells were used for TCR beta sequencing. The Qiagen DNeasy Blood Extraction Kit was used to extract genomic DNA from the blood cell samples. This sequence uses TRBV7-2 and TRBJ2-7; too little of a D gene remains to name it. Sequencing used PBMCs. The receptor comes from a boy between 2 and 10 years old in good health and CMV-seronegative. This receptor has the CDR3 CASSLFSTEPYEQYF. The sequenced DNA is TGTGCCAGCAGCTTATTCAGTACAGAACCCTACGAGCAGTACTTC.